These 2 T cell receptor beta chains were all obtained from the same sample, sequenced in a study of shared T cell receptors in the human thymus. TCRdb keeps only in-frame clones here, not all; method: immunoSEQ multiplex PCR. The sample yields 700,000 or so clones, over 75% seen once. The same sample was also used in a study of human thymus T cells.

The sample was thymocytes. These receptors originate from a girl under three years old with a congenital heart defect.

V and J are TRBV7-2 and TRBJ1-2, with D perhaps matching TRBD1 (5 bases). This CDR3 has 18 residues. The germline gives CDR1 SGHTA, CDR2 FQGNSA. V lost 2 bases and J 0 bases, leaving 19 bases between the germline ends. CDR3 nucleotides: TGTGCCAGCAGCTTAATTACAGGTCCCCTTCCAGCTAACTATGGCTACACCTTC. Its protein is CASSLITGPLPANYGYTF.

The gene calls are TRBV15 and TRBJ1-2; D may be TRBD1 (5 bases). CDR3 length: 15 amino acids. Per germline, CDR1 LNHNV and CDR2 YYDKDF (reference sequence). V dropped 4 bases and J dropped 6 bases, with 18 bases sitting between them. This CDR3 is CATSIPQETEHGYTF. The CDR3 DNA sequence: TGTGCCACCAGCATCCCCCAGGAGACAGAGCATGGCTACACCTTC.